This T cell receptor beta chain derives from a study of cytotoxic CD8 clonotypes in ibrutinib-treated CLL. General observations from the study: Public clonotypes, found uncommonly, either contracted or stayed stable on treatment.

On this clone: Its antigen is unknown.

Clones were sequenced by immunoSEQ multiplex PCR, and TCRdb holds only the in-frame ones, with some missing. Found here are about 120,000 clones, approximately 58% of them singletons; the top ten hold about 39%. The starting material was PBMCs, obtained after 24 months of ibrutinib treatment. The receptor was isolated from a human donor with chronic lymphocytic leukemia.

For the CDR3, the DNA is TGTGCCACCAGCTATAAGACAGGAGAGAGGGTCAATGAGCAGTTCTTC. This encodes CATSYKTGERVNEQFF. This chain connects TRBV15 to TRBJ2-1; TRBD1 might be the D (6 bases). The CDR3 is 16 residues long. Germline-derived CDR1 and CDR2 are LNHNV and YYDKDF (reference sequence). V lost 5 bases, J lost 6 bases, and 20 bases lay in between.